In its sample, the clone carrying this T cell receptor beta chain was seen a few times. Its cognate antigen is unknown. The use of a sample-barcoded 5' primer and a J-beta primer mix characterized a second PCR of about 7 to 12 cycles. One entry per CDR3 protein, called by TCRdb with MiXCR from the 5' RACE reads. The table shows 700,000 or so distinct CDR3 sequences, with less than 45% occurring only once. The sample originates from a study of blood T cells in healthy people across ages. Study background: Per every two T cells, about one barcoded beta molecule was captured by template switching. Study-wide results and limits: In long-lived donors, naive CD4+ cell counts and diversity exceeded those of aged donors. Unsorted PBMC material precluded a definitive naive versus antigen-experienced comparison.

This CDR3 has 13 residues. Deletions cut 5 bases from V and 5 bases from J, with 11 bases between. The V gene's germline CDR1 is LGHDT and CDR2 YNNKEL (reference sequence). This receptor was identified in an elderly man in good health. The gene calls are TRBV3-1 and TRBJ2-3; no firm D call. The sample was blood. The CDR3 spells CASSADWKDTQYF. DNA of the CDR3: TGTGCCAGCAGCGCCGACTGGAAAGATACGCAGTATTTT.